This TCR beta chain was obtained from a study of CD4 T cell repertoires in COVID-19. General observations from the study: Several top expanded SARS-CoV-2-reactive clonotypes were shared by two or three memory subsets. Between roughly 7 and 25% of SARS-CoV-2 clonotypes also appeared in SARS-CoV and/or HKU1 spike cultures.

On this clone: Its antigen remains unknown.

Here immunoSEQ multiplex PCR was the method, and the copy in TCRdb shows in-frame clones only, minus some. The table includes approximately 75,000 clones, about four fifths detected once. The trim removed 10 bases at V and 1 base at J, leaving 4 bases unmatched. Germline CDR1 is MNHEY and CDR2 is SVGAGI. This CDR3 is 14 amino acids long. The chain carries TRBV6-5 and TRBJ1-6, with 7 bases aligning to TRBD1. The sequence was collected from a human donor who had COVID-19. The sequenced sample was CD4+ T cells from peripheral blood, obtained after recovery from COVID-19. The CDR3 sequence: CATSGQSYNSPLHF. DNA of the CDR3: TGTGCCACCTCGGGACAGTCCTATAATTCACCCCTCCACTTT.